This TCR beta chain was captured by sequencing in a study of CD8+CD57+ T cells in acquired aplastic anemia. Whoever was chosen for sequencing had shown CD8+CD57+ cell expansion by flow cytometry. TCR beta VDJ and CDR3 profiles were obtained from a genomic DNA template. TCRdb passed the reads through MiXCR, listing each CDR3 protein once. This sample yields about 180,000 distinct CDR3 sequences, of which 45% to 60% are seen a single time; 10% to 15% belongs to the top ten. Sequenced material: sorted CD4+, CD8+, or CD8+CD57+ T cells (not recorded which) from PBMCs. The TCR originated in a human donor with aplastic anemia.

The CDR3 DNA is TGTGCCAGTAGTATTGAGCCCAGACAGAACACTGAAGCTTTCTTT. It is translated as CASSIEPRQNTEAFF. The rearrangement links TRBV19 to TRBJ1-1; D unclear. The germline V gene has CDR1 LNHDA and CDR2 SQIVND (reference sequence). This CDR3 comprises 15 residues. V shed 3 bases and J shed 1 base, with 12 bases lying between them. The whole variable domain, remainder taken from reference TRBV19 and TRBJ1-1, is DGGITQSPKYLFRKEGQNVTLSCEQNLNHDAMYWYRQDPGQGLRLIYYSQIVNDFQKGDIAEGYSVSREKKESFPLTVTSAQKNPTAFYLCASSIEPRQNTEAFFGQGTRLTVV.